The 10 T cell receptor beta chains below were found in one sample sequenced in a study of cytomegalovirus exposure and HLA in healthy donors. The study ran its PCR with 60 Vbeta and 13 Jbeta primers. Produced via immunoSEQ multiplex PCR; TCRdb's table is partial and in-frame only. The repertoire includes approximately 130,000 clones, 81% of them detected once, and about 0.7% sits in the top ten. The sequencing input was PBMCs. These TCRs come from a man between 18 and 29 years old in good health and CMV-seronegative.

The V gene is TRBV9, the J gene TRBJ1-6; maybe TRBD1 (5 bases). Between the trimmed V and J ends, which lost 0 bases and 5 bases, there was a span of 9 bases. Germline lookup yields CDR1 SGDLS and CDR2 YYNGEE. The length of the CDR3 is 15 residues. CDR3 in DNA: TGTGCCAGCAGCGTAGGTCCGGACAATAATTCACCCCTCCACTTT. Its translation is CASSVGPDNNSPLHF.

This clone was detected a few times. This sequence joins TRBV12-5 and TRBJ2-7, with D hard to call. The V and J ends lost 0 bases and 1 base respectively, with 22 bases between them. The CDR3 covers 19 residues. Germline-derived CDR1 and CDR2 are LGHNT and FRNRAP. DNA for the CDR3: TGTGCTAGTGGTTTGGTAAACTTTAGCTCTGTTGGCTCTTCCTACGAGCAGTACTTC. Protein: CASGLVNFSSVGSSYEQYF.

This sequence joins TRBV10-2 and TRBJ1-4; D gene unclear. Germline assignment: CDR1 WSHSY and CDR2 SAAADI. The CDR3 has 19 residues. V was trimmed by 3 bases and J by 8 bases, leaving 28 bases between them. This CDR3 is CASSDLQGIQRLVREKLFF. The CDR3 DNA is TGCGCCAGCAGTGACCTTCAAGGAATACAGCGGTTGGTACGCGAAAAACTGTTTTTT.

CDR3 in DNA: TGTGCCAGCAGCTGGGGGGTTGACACTGAAGCTTTCTTT. This translates into CASSWGVDTEAFF. The V and J genes are TRBV7-9 and TRBJ1-1; D is perhaps TRBD1 (5 bases). V dropped 4 bases and J dropped 3 bases, with 9 bases sitting between them. Germline CDR1 reads SEHNR; CDR2 reads FQNEAQ (reference sequence). The CDR3 totals 13 residues.

This chain links TRBV2 with TRBJ2-1; TRBD1 matches at 10 bases. Germline V gene data show CDR1 as SNHLY and CDR2 as FYNNEI. CDR3 length: 15 residues. The V segment lost 1 base and the J segment 6 bases; nucleotides outside the gene matches: 3. This CDR3 is CASSEGTGGFNEQFF. The CDR3 DNA is TGTGCCAGCAGTGAAGGGACAGGGGGGTTCAATGAGCAGTTCTTC.

The rearrangement uses TRBV6-5 and TRBJ1-2; D gene ambiguous. With 0 bases removed from V and 3 bases from J, the gap between germline ends came to 8 bases. CDR3 length: 14 amino acids. Germline loops: CDR1 MNHEY, CDR2 SVGAGI. The CDR3 reads CASSYSNSYYGYTF. The CDR3 DNA reads TGTGCCAGCAGTTACTCGAACAGCTACTATGGCTACACCTTC.

The V gene is TRBV5-1, the J gene TRBJ2-7, with 9 bases lining up with TRBD2. This CDR3 contains 14 residues. Unmatched junction bases numbered 8, after V lost 4 bases and J lost 6 bases. The germline gives CDR1 SGHRS, CDR2 YFSETQ. The CDR3 loop is CASSQVAGEGEQYF. CDR3 nucleotides: TGCGCCAGCAGCCAGGTAGCGGGGGAGGGCGAGCAGTACTTC.

This clone was seen a single time. The chain carries TRBV6-5 and TRBJ2-2; weak D call: TRBD1 (6 bases). The V end was cut by 5 bases, the J end by 4 bases, with 14 bases between. CDR1 is MNHEY and CDR2 is SVGAGI in the germline V gene. This CDR3 region has 15 residues. The CDR3 sequence: CASSVRGDRTGELFF. The CDR3 coding sequence is TGTGCCAGCAGTGTCAGGGGTGATCGCACCGGGGAGCTGTTTTTT.

This chain uses TRBV11-2 with TRBJ2-6, with D possibly TRBD1 on 5 matching bases. Trimming took off 6 bases at V and 1 base at J, with 7 bases between the two ends. This CDR3 contains 14 residues. Per germline, CDR1 SGHAT and CDR2 FQNNGV. CDR3 in DNA: TGTGCCAGCAGAACAGGTTCTGGGGCCAACGTCCTGACTTTC. Translated: CASRTGSGANVLTF.

This clone came up once. The V gene is TRBV19, the J gene TRBJ1-1, with 7 bases identical to TRBD1. The junction had 5 bases not matched to a gene; V was cut back by 5 bases and J by 2 bases. CDR1 is LNHDA, CDR2 SQIVND, per germline (reference sequence). The CDR3 runs to 14 residues. The CDR3 DNA is TGTGCCAGTAGTTCCCCAGGGGGAAACACTGAAGCTTTCTTT. Translating gives CASSSPGGNTEAFF.